The source of this T cell receptor (beta chain) is a study of cytomegalovirus exposure and HLA in healthy donors. Study as a whole: Of over 350 genotyped donors, roughly 76% grouped in the Caucasian-associated ancestry cluster. The study's findings and limits: V- and J-gene trimming of TCR beta was linked (in a later analysis) to a missense DCLRE1C variant. A later analysis found most CMV-associated TCR beta chains apparently HLA-restricted. Later, an analysis showed that TCR beta chains associated with HLA were more clonally expanded than others that were equally common.

A word on this clone: What it binds is unknown.

Between the trimmed V and J ends, which lost 7 bases and 4 bases, there was a span of 13 bases. The germline V gene has CDR1 MNHNS and CDR2 SASEGT. CDR3 length equals 13 residues. PCR involved 60 Vbeta and 13 Jbeta primers. Using immunoSEQ multiplex PCR, the repertoire was profiled, and TCRdb retains in-frame clones only, with some absent. The repertoire holds 95,000 to 100,000 clones, with 65% to 80% as singletons. The source of this sequence is a man aged 50 to 60 in good health and CMV-seronegative. This chain connects TRBV6-1 to TRBJ1-1; the D is unclear. The sequencing input was PBMCs. DNA for the CDR3: TGTGCCAGCACCCCCCCCGGGAGCACTGAAGCTTTCTTT. Protein product: CASTPPGSTEAFF.